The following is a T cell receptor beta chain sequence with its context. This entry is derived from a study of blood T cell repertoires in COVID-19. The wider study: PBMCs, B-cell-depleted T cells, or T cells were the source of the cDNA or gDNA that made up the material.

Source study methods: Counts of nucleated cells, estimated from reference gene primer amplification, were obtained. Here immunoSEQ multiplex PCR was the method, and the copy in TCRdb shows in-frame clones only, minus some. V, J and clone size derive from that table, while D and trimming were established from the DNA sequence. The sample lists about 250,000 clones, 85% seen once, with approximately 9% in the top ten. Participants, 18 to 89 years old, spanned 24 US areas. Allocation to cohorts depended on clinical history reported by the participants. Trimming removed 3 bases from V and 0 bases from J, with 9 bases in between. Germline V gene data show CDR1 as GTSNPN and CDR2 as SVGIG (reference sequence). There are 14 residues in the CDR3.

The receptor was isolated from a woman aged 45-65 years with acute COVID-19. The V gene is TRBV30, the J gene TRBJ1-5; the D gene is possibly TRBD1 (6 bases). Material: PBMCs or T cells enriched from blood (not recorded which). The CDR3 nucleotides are TGTGCCTGGAGGGACAGCCTTAGCAATCAGCCCCAGCATTTT. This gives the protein CAWRDSLSNQPQHF.